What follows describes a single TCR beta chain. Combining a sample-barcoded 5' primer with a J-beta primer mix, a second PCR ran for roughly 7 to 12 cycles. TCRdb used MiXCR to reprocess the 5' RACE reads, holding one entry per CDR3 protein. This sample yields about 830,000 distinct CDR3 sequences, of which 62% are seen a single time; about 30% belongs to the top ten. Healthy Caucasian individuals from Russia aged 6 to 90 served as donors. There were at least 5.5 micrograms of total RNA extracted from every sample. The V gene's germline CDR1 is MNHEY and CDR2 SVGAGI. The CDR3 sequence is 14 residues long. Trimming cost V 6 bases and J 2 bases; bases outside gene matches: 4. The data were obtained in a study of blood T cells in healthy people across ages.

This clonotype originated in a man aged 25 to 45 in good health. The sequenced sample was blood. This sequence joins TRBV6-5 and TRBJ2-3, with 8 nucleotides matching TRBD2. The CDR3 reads CASSRGGNTDTQYF. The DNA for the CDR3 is TGTGCCAGCAGCCGGGGGGGAAACACAGATACGCAGTATTTT.